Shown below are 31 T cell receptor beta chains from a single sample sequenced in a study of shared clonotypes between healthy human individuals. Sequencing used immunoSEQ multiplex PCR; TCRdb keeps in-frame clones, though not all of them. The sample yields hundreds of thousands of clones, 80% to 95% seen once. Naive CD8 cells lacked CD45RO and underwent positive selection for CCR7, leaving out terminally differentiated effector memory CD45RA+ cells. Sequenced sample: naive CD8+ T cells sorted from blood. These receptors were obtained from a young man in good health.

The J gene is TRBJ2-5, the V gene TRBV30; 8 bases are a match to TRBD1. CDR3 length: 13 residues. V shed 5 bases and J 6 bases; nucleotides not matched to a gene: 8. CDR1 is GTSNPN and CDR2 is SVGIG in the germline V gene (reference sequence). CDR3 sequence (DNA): TGTGCCTGGGACAGGGGACGACAAAAGACCCAGTACTTC. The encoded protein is CAWDRGRQKTQYF.

CDR3 DNA: TGCGCCAGCAGCCAAGTAGGAGGATTCTATGGCTACACCTTC. Translating it yields CASSQVGGFYGYTF. The chain recombines TRBV4-1 with TRBJ1-2; unclear D gene. Trimming removed 1 base from V and 4 bases from J, with 10 bases in between. This CDR3 region has 14 residues. The germline V gene encodes CDR1 MGHRA and CDR2 YSYEKL.

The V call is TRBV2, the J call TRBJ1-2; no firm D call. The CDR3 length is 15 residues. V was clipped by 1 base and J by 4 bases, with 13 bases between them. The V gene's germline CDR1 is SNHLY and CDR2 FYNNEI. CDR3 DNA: TGTGCCAGCAGTGAAGGGATGGCCCTCCCCTATGGCTACACCTTC. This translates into CASSEGMALPYGYTF.

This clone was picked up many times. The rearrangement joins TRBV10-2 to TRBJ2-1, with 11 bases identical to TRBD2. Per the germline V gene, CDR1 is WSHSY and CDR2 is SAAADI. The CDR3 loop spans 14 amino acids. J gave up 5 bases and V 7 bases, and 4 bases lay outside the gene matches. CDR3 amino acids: CASMGTSGDNEQFF. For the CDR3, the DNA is TGCGCCAGCATGGGGACTAGCGGCGACAATGAGCAGTTCTTC.

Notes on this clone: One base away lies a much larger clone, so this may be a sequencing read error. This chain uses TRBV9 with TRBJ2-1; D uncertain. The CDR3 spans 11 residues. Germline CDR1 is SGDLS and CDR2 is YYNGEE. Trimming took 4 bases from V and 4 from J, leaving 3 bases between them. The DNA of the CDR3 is TGTGCCAGCAGCACTTACAATGAGCAGTTCTTC. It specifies CASSTYNEQFF.

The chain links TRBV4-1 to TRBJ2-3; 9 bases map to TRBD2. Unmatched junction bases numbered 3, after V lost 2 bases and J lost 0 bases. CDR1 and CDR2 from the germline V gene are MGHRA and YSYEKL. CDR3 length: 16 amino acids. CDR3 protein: CASSQSLAGSTDTQYF. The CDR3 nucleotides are TGCGCCAGCAGCCAATCGCTAGCGGGGAGCACAGATACGCAGTATTTT.

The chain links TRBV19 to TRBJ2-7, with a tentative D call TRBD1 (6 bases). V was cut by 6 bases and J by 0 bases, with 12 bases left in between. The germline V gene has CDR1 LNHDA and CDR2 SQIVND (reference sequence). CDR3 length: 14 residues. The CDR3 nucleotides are TGTGCCAGTAGCCCGACGACAGGCTCCTACGAGCAGTACTTC. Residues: CASSPTTGSYEQYF. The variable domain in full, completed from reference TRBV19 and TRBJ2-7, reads DGGITQSPKYLFRKEGQNVTLSCEQNLNHDAMYWYRQDPGQGLRLIYYSQIVNDFQKGDIAEGYSVSREKKESFPLTVTSAQKNPTAFYLCASSPTTGSYEQYFGPGTRLTVT.

This chain's CDR3 is CATKTEKQLAGGPSGGQYF. CDR3 coding DNA: TGTGCCACCAAAACAGAAAAACAACTAGCGGGAGGCCCCTCGGGGGGCCAGTACTTC. This sequence joins TRBV15 and TRBJ2-5; TRBD2 aligns across 12 bases. V lost 7 bases, J lost 10 bases, and 25 bases stayed unmatched. The germline V gene encodes CDR1 LNHNV and CDR2 YYDKDF (reference sequence). The CDR3 totals 19 residues.

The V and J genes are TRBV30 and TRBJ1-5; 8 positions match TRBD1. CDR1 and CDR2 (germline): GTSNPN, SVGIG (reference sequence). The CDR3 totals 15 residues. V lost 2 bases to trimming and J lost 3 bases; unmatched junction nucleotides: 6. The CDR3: CAWSLGQGYNQPQHF. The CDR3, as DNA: TGTGCCTGGAGTCTCGGACAGGGCTACAATCAGCCCCAGCATTTT.

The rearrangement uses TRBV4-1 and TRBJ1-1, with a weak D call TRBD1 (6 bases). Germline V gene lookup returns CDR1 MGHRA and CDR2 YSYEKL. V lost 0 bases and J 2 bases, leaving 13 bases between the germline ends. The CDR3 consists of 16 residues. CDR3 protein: CASSQDWGHVNTEAFF. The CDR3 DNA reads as TGCGCCAGCAGCCAAGATTGGGGGCACGTTAACACTGAAGCTTTCTTT.

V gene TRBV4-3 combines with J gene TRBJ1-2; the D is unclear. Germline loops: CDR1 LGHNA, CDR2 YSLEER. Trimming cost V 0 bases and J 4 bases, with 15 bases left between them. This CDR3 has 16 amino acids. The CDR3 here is CASSQDWVEQTYGYTF. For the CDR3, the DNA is TGCGCCAGCAGCCAAGATTGGGTTGAACAAACCTATGGCTACACCTTC.

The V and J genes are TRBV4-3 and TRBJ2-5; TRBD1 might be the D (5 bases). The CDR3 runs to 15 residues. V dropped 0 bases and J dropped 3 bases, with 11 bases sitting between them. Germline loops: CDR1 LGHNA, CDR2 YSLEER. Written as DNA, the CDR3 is TGCGCCAGCAGCCAAGAAGGGCAGGGCAAAGAGACCCAGTACTTC. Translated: CASSQEGQGKETQYF.

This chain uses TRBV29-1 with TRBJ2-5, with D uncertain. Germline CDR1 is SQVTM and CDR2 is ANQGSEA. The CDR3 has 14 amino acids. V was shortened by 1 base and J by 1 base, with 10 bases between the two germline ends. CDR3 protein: CSVEGMSIQETQYF. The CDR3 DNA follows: TGCAGCGTTGAAGGGATGTCGATCCAAGAGACCCAGTACTTC.

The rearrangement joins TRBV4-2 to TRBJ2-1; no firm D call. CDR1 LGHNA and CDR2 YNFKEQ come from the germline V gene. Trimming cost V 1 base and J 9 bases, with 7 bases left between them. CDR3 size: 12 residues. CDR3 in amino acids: CASSQVVREQFF. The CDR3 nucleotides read TGTGCCAGCAGCCAAGTCGTTCGTGAGCAGTTCTTC.

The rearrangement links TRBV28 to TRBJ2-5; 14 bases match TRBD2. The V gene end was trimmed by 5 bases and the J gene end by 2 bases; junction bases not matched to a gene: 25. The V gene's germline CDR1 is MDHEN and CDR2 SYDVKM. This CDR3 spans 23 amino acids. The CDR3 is CASSPSRTGGSWTSGRQQETQYF. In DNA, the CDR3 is TGTGCCAGCAGTCCCTCCAGGACAGGGGGATCCTGGACTAGCGGGAGGCAGCAAGAGACCCAGTACTTC.

The DNA for the CDR3 is TGTGCCAGCAGTCCGCGAGCGGGGTACGAGCAGTACTTC. This gives the protein CASSPRAGYEQYF. The chain is built from TRBV7-9 and TRBJ2-7, with TRBD2 identical over 7 bases. The CDR3 spans 13 residues. The J segment lost 4 bases and the V segment lost 6 bases, leaving 6 bases of the junction unmatched. CDR1 is SEHNR, CDR2 FQNEAQ, per germline (reference sequence).

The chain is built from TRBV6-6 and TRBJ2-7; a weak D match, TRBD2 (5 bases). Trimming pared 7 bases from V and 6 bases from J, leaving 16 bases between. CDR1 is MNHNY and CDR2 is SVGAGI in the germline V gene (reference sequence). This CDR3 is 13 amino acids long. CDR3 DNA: TGTGCCAGCAATGTGGGTTGGGAGATCGAGCAGTACTTC. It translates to CASNVGWEIEQYF.

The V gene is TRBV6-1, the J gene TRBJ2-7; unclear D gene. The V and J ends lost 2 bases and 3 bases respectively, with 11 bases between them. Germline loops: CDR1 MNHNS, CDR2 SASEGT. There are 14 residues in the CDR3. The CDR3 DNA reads TGTGCCAGCAGTGAAATCAGCTGGCTCTACGAGCAGTACTTC. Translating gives CASSEISWLYEQYF.

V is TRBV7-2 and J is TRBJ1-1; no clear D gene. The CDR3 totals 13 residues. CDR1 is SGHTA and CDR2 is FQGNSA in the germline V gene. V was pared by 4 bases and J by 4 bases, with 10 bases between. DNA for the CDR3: TGTGCCAGCAGCTACCCTTGGAGCACTGAAGCTTTCTTT. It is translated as CASSYPWSTEAFF.

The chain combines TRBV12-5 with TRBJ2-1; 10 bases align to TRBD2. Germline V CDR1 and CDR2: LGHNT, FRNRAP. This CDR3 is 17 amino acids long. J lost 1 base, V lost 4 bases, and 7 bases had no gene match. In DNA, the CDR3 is TGTGCTAGTGGTTCGTTCCTAGCGGGAGCGTCCTACAATGAGCAGTTCTTC. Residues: CASGSFLAGASYNEQFF. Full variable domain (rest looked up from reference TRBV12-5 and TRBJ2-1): DARVTQTPRHKVTEMGQEVTMRCQPILGHNTVFWYRQTMMQGLELLAYFRNRAPLDDSGMPKDRFSAEMPDATLATLKIQPSEPRDSAVYFCASGSFLAGASYNEQFFGPGTRLTVL.

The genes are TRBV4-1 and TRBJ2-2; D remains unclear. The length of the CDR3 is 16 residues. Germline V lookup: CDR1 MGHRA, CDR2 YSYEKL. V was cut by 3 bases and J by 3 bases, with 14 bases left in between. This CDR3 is CASSHSNPFYTGELFF. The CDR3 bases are TGCGCCAGCAGCCACTCTAACCCATTTTACACCGGGGAGCTGTTTTTT.

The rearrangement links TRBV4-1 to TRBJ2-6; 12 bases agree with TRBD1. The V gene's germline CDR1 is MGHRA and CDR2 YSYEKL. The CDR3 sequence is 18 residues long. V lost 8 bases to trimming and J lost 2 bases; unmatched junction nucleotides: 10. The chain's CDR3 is CASRYTGTGGPGANVLTF. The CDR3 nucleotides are TGCGCCAGCCGGTATACCGGGACAGGGGGCCCTGGGGCCAACGTCCTGACTTTC.

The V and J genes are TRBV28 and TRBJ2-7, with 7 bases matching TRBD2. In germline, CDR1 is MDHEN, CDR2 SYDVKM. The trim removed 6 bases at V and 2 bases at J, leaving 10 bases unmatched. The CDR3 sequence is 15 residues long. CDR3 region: CASSPTSVYPYEQYF. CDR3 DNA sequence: TGTGCCAGCAGCCCAACTAGCGTCTACCCCTACGAGCAGTACTTC.

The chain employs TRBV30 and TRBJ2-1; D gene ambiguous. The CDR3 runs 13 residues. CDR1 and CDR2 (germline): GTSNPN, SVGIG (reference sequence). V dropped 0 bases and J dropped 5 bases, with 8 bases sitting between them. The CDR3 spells CAWSVVGDNEQFF. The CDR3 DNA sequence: TGTGCCTGGAGTGTCGTAGGTGACAATGAGCAGTTCTTC.

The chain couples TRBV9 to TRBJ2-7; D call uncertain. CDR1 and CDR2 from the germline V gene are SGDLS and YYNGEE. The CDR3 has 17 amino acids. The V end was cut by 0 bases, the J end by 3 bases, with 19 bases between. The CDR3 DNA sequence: TGTGCCAGCAGCGTAGGTGAGTACCGGACCTCCGACTACGAGCAGTACTTC. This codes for CASSVGEYRTSDYEQYF.

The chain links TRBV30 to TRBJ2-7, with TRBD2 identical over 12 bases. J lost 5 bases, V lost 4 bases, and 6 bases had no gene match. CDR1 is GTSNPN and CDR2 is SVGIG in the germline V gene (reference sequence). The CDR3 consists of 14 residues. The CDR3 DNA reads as TGTGCCTGGAACCCGGGACTAGCGGGTCACGAGCAGTACTTC. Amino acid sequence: CAWNPGLAGHEQYF.

In DNA form, the CDR3 reads TGTGCCAGCGCTGAAAAACCGAACAATGAGCAGTTCTTC. Its protein is CASAEKPNNEQFF. This chain uses TRBV9 with TRBJ2-1, with no clear D. With 7 bases removed from V and 5 bases from J, the gap between germline ends came to 13 bases. Germline V gives CDR1 SGDLS, CDR2 YYNGEE. CDR3 length equals 13 residues.

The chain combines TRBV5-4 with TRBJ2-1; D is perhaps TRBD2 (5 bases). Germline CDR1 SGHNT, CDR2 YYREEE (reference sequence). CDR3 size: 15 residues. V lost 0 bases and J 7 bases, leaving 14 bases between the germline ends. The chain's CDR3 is CASSLEGPGGNEQFF. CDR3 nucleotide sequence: TGTGCCAGCAGCTTGGAGGGCCCCGGCGGGAATGAGCAGTTCTTC.

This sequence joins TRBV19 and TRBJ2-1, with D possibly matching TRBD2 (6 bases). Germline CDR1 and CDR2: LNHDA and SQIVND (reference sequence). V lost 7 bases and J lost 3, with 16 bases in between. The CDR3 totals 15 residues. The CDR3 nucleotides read TGTGCCAGTACCATGACTAGTTTTCTCTACAATGAGCAGTTCTTC. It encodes CASTMTSFLYNEQFF.

CDR3 coding DNA: TGTGCCAGCAGCTCGAGGGCCTGGACTAGCGCCACGTACCAAGAGACCCAGTACTTC. Translated, it gives CASSSRAWTSATYQETQYF. The chain is built from TRBV13 and TRBJ2-5; 9 nucleotides agree with TRBD2. Germline V gives CDR1 PRHDT, CDR2 FYEKMQ (reference sequence). CDR3 size: 19 residues. The V segment lost 4 bases and the J segment 0 bases; nucleotides outside the gene matches: 15.

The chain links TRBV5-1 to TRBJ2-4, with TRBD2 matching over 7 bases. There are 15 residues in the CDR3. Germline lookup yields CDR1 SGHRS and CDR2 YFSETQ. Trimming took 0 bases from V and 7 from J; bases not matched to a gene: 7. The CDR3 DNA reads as TGCGCCAGCAGCTTGGTTACGGGGGGAACCAACATTCAGTACTTC. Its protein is CASSLVTGGTNIQYF.